The 18 T cell receptor beta chains given below trace back to one sample, sequenced in a study of high-grade serous ovarian cancer treatment subgroups. Repertoires were generated with immunoSEQ multiplex PCR, while TCRdb's copy carries only in-frame clones and drops some. The table has around 1,500 clones, about four fifths seen once; the top ten hold about 41%. Tumor samples were obtained before definitive surgery or chemotherapy. Sequences were obtained from tumor tissue. These receptors all stem from a human donor with high-grade serous ovarian cancer.

This chain uses TRBV11-2 with TRBJ2-5; unclear D gene. Germline CDR1 is SGHAT and CDR2 is FQNNGV. Trimming removed 3 bases from V and 0 bases from J, with 5 bases in between. CDR3 length: 13 residues. The CDR3 DNA reads as TGTGCCAGCAGCTTGATGTACCAAGAGACCCAGTACTTC. As protein: CASSLMYQETQYF.

Worth noting for this clone: The junction and the germline gene differ at one end; a read error may be behind it. Other DNA sequences of this sample code for an identical CDR3. The V and J genes are TRBV5-1 and TRBJ2-5, with D unresolved. The length of the CDR3 is 13 residues. Germline loops: CDR1 SGHRS, CDR2 YFSETQ. CDR3 sequence: CASSLSVKETQYF. DNA of the CDR3: TGTGCCAGCAGCTTGTCAGTTAAAGAGACCCAGTACTTC. The variable domain in full, completed from reference TRBV5-1 and TRBJ2-5, reads KAGVTQTPRYLIKTRGQQVTLSCSPISGHRSVSWYQQTPGQGLQFLFEYFSETQRNKGNFPGRFSGRQFSNSRSEMNVSTLELGDSALYLCASSLSVKETQYFGPGTRLLVL.

To note about this clone: The sample contains more than one DNA sequence encoding this CDR3. The chain joins TRBV9 to TRBJ1-2; 8 bases are a match to TRBD1. Germline CDR1 and CDR2: SGDLS and YYNGEE. J lost 4 bases, V lost 0 bases, and 8 bases had no gene match. The CDR3 covers 16 residues. The chain's CDR3 is CASSVGEFTGGYGYTF. As DNA, the CDR3 is TGTGCCAGCAGCGTAGGTGAGTTTACAGGGGGCTATGGCTACACCTTC.

The V call is TRBV4-2, the J call TRBJ2-5; D may be TRBD1 (5 bases). V dropped 0 bases and J dropped 6 bases, with 14 bases sitting between them. Looked up from germline, CDR1 is LGHNA and CDR2 is YNFKEQ. This CDR3 is 15 amino acids long. The CDR3 region has the DNA TGTGCCAGCAGCCAAGATGTTCAGGGTAGGAAGACCCAGTACTTC. This codes for CASSQDVQGRKTQYF.

By share, this clone ranks as large. V and J are TRBV7-9 and TRBJ1-2; 10 positions match TRBD1. This CDR3 has 16 residues. V gave up 1 base and J gave up 2 bases; unmatched junction bases: 4. CDR1 is SEHNR, CDR2 FQNEAQ, per germline (reference sequence). The CDR3 sequence is CASSLGVTGGNYGYTF. The CDR3 DNA reads as TGTGCCAGCAGCTTAGGGGTGACAGGGGGCAACTATGGCTACACCTTC.

The genes are TRBV7-9 and TRBJ2-7, with 9 bases that match TRBD2. CDR3 length: 16 residues. In germline, CDR1 is SEHNR, CDR2 FQNEAQ (reference sequence). V dropped 2 bases and J dropped 0; count of bases not matched to a gene: 5. Written as DNA, the CDR3 is TGTGCCAGCAGCTTATTAGCGGGGGAGAGCTCCTACGAGCAGTACTTC. Its translation: CASSLLAGESSYEQYF. Full variable domain (remainder filled in from reference TRBV7-9 and TRBJ2-7): DTGVSQNPRHKITKRGQNVTFRCDPISEHNRLYWYRQTLGQGPEFLTYFQNEAQLEKSRLLSDRFSAERPKGSFSTLEIQRTEQGDSAMYLCASSLLAGESSYEQYFGPGTRLTVT.

The chain has TRBV4-1 and TRBJ2-3; D might be TRBD2 (6 bases). This CDR3 is 16 amino acids long. V shed 1 base and J shed 6 bases, with 17 bases lying between them. Germline CDR1 MGHRA, CDR2 YSYEKL. In nucleotides, the CDR3 is TGCGCCAGCAGCCAAGGGGCCGGGAGTCCGAGGGATACGCAGTATTTT. It specifies CASSQGAGSPRDTQYF.

This clone was seen just once. The chain joins TRBV15 to TRBJ2-5, with TRBD1 matching 9 bases. Germline CDR1 reads LNHNV; CDR2 reads YYDKDF (reference sequence). The ends lost 1 base at V and 0 bases at J; junction bases unmatched: 0. The CDR3 extends over 15 amino acids. CDR3 sequence: CATSRGDRDQETQYF. CDR3 sequence (DNA): TGTGCCACCAGCAGAGGGGACAGGGACCAAGAGACCCAGTACTTC.

The chain couples TRBV29-1 to TRBJ1-2, with D possibly being TRBD1 (5 bases). The CDR3 has 12 residues. Trimming took 3 bases from V and 4 from J, leaving 9 bases between them. Germline V gives CDR1 SQVTM, CDR2 ANQGSEA. CDR3 sequence reads: CSVDGQGYGYTF. CDR3 DNA sequence: TGCAGCGTTGATGGGCAGGGCTATGGCTACACCTTC.

This chain connects TRBV7-6 to TRBJ1-1, with TRBD1 as a possible D gene (5 bases). The CDR3 loop spans 13 amino acids. V was cut by 8 bases and J by 4 bases, with 14 bases left in between. CDR1 is SGHVS and CDR2 is FNYEAQ in the germline V gene. The CDR3 loop is CASLLVGGTEAFF. The DNA for the CDR3 is TGTGCCAGCCTATTGGTGGGGGGCACTGAAGCTTTCTTT. Filled out from reference TRBV7-6 and TRBJ1-1, the complete variable domain reads GAGVSQSPRYKVTKRGQDVALRCDPISGHVSLYWYRQALGQGPEFLTYFNYEAQQDKSGLPNDRFSAERPEGSISTLTIQRTEQRDSAMYRCASLLVGGTEAFFGQGTRLTVV.

The rearrangement joins TRBV7-2 to TRBJ2-5, with TRBD2 matching 11 bases. V gave up 5 bases and J gave up 4 bases; unmatched junction bases: 3. The CDR3 sequence is 14 residues long. The germline V gene has CDR1 SGHTA and CDR2 FQGNSA. As DNA, the CDR3 is TGTGCCAGCAGCACCGGGACTAGCGGAGAGACCCAGTACTTC. Translation gives CASSTGTSGETQYF.

V gene TRBV5-4 combines with J gene TRBJ2-7; 7 bases are a match to TRBD2. The CDR3 runs 12 residues. Trimming removed 5 bases from V and 8 bases from J; junction bases left unmatched: 7. The V gene's germline CDR1 is SGHNT and CDR2 YYREEE (reference sequence). CDR3 DNA: TGTGCCAGCAGGGGGGGAGGGTCGAAGCAGTACTTC. This codes for CASRGGGSKQYF.

V and J are TRBV2 and TRBJ1-5; a possible D gene is TRBD1 (6 bases). The CDR3 sequence is 14 residues long. V was pared by 4 bases and J by 4 bases, with 11 bases between. CDR1 and CDR2 (germline): SNHLY, FYNNEI. The CDR3 here is CASSGRGGNQPQHF. The CDR3 bases are TGTGCCAGCAGTGGTAGGGGGGGAAATCAGCCCCAGCATTTT.

J is TRBJ2-3 and V is TRBV7-3, with D perhaps TRBD2 (5 bases). Trimming shortened V by 5 bases and J by 2 bases, and 11 bases separated the two germline ends. The CDR3 has 14 amino acids. Germline assignment: CDR1 SGHTA and CDR2 FQGTGA. In nucleotides, the CDR3 is TGTGCCAGCAGCCTCAGCCGGGACACAGATACGCAGTATTTT. Translating it yields CASSLSRDTDTQYF.

This sequence joins TRBV6-5 and TRBJ1-2; D gene uncertain. Trimming removed 8 bases at V and 4 bases at J, with 20 bases between. Looked up from germline, CDR1 is MNHEY and CDR2 is SVGAGI. CDR3 length: 15 amino acids. The CDR3 region is CASREGLNQIYGYTF. The CDR3 bases are TGTGCCAGCCGGGAGGGCCTTAACCAAATCTATGGCTACACCTTC.

This clone was detected only a few times. The J gene is TRBJ1-6, the V gene TRBV5-8; D unresolved. Germline loops: CDR1 SGHTS, CDR2 YDEGEE. The CDR3 is 17 amino acids. With 2 bases removed from V and 6 bases from J, the gap between germline ends came to 18 bases. CDR3 sequence reads: CASSFPTPGSLNSPLHF. The CDR3 coding sequence is TGTGCCAGCAGCTTTCCCACCCCCGGCTCGCTTAATTCACCCCTCCACTTT. The complete variable domain, with remaining parts taken from reference TRBV5-8 and TRBJ1-6, reads EAGVTQSPTHLIKTRGQQATLRCSPISGHTSVYWYQQALGLGLQFLLWYDEGEERNRGNFPPRFSGRQFPNYSSELNVNALELEDSALYLCASSFPTPGSLNSPLHFGNGTRLTVT.

CDR3 residues: CASSSVGDGNQPQHF. In DNA, the CDR3 is TGTGCCAGCAGTTCGGTAGGGGACGGCAATCAGCCCCAGCATTTT. The V call is TRBV7-9, the J call TRBJ1-5; D is possibly TRBD1 (5 bases). Deletions cut 6 bases from V and 2 bases from J, with 14 bases between. There are 15 residues in the CDR3. CDR1 and CDR2 (germline): SEHNR, FQNEAQ (reference sequence).

DNA for the CDR3: TGTGCCACCAGCAGCCTACCCGCGACTAGCGCTAAAGAGACCCAGTACTTC. As protein: CATSSLPATSAKETQYF. The V and J genes are TRBV15 and TRBJ2-5; 8 bases line up with TRBD2. CDR1 LNHNV and CDR2 YYDKDF come from the germline V gene (reference sequence). After removal of 3 bases from V and 3 bases from J, the junction contained 12 bases not matched to a gene. The CDR3 is made up of 17 amino acids. The full variable domain, its missing parts supplied by reference TRBV15 and TRBJ2-5, is DAMVIQNPRYQVTQFGKPVTLSCSQTLNHNVMYWYQQKSSQAPKLLFHYYDKDFNNEADTPDNFQSRRPNTSFCFLDIRSPGLGDTAMYLCATSSLPATSAKETQYFGPGTRLLVL.